This T cell receptor (beta chain) comes out of a study of beta chain features in type 1 diabetes. Study-level points and caveats: Naive, central memory and Treg TCRB repertoires appeared more alike in patients than in healthy donors. Moderate but significant shortening of TCRB CDR3s was recorded in all four CD4+ subsets from Type 1 diabetes patients.

Isolated RNA was reverse transcribed in full, so expressed TCRB transcripts were sequenced. Deep immunoSEQ sequencing covered naive, central memory and regulatory T cell samples. The repertoire was sequenced with immunoSEQ multiplex PCR; TCRdb's copy has only in-frame clones and lacks some. The table shows under 400,000 clones, with around 12% occurring only once. A remark on this clone: The antigen is undetermined.

CDR1 and CDR2 from the germline V gene are GTSNPN and SVGIG (reference sequence). V lost 4 bases and J lost 6, with 12 bases in between. The CDR3 sequence is 13 residues long. The sample consisted of naive CD4+ T cells from blood. The source is a woman aged 18-35 years with type 1 diabetes. The chain has TRBV30 and TRBJ2-2; D is perhaps TRBD2 (5 bases). CDR3 protein: CAWIEGNAGELFF. DNA for the CDR3: TGTGCCTGGATAGAGGGAAACGCCGGGGAGCTGTTTTTT.